Listed here are 12 T cell receptor beta chains from one sample, sequenced in a study of blood T cell repertoires in COVID-19 (dated by TCRdb to about 2020). To prepare the library, the immunoSEQ multiplex PCR assay was applied. TCRdb holds this immuneACCESS table with in-frame rearrangements only. Some clones are missing; in checked studies, unresolved V genes explain under half, and the rest has no known cause. For this sample the table gives about 260,000 clones, of which around 90% were detected only once. The ten largest clonotypes hold around 0.7% of the sample. Material for sequencing was peripheral blood. These receptors originate from a human donor in a cohort sampled during active COVID-19.

The chain couples TRBV30 to TRBJ1-5; TRBD1 might be the D (5 bases). Germline CDR1 reads GTSNPN; CDR2 reads SVGIG (reference sequence). Trimming shortened V by 7 bases and J by 8 bases, and 15 bases separated the two germline ends. The CDR3 sequence is 12 residues long. The CDR3 sequence is CASTGVLEPQHF. The DNA of the CDR3 is TGTGCCTCCACAGGTGTCTTAGAGCCCCAGCATTTT. The whole variable domain, filled in from reference TRBV30 and TRBJ1-5, reads SQTIHQWPATLVQPVGSPLSLECTVEGTSNPNLYWYRQAAGRGLQLLFYSVGIGQISSEVPQNLSASRPQDRQFILSSKKLLLSDSGFYLCASTGVLEPQHFGDGTRLSIL.

The J gene is TRBJ2-1, the V gene TRBV7-2, with D perhaps TRBD2 (7 bases). This CDR3 has 16 amino acids. The germline gives CDR1 SGHTA, CDR2 FQGNSA. Deletions cut 2 bases from V and 0 bases from J, with 11 bases between. As DNA, the CDR3 is TGTGCCAGCAGCTTACTAGCGGACAGCTCCTACAATGAGCAGTTCTTC. Translated, it gives CASSLLADSSYNEQFF.

This clone has a count of ten or more. The V call is TRBV19, the J call TRBJ1-1; D is unclear. CDR3 length: 14 amino acids. The germline CDR1 and CDR2 sequences are LNHDA and SQIVND (reference sequence). The V end lost 7 bases, the J end lost 3 bases, and 15 bases lay between the germline ends. The CDR3 spells CASMGRVEDTEAFF. The CDR3 nucleotides are TGTGCCAGTATGGGGAGGGTGGAGGACACTGAAGCTTTCTTT.

The chain joins TRBV14 to TRBJ2-1; TRBD1 aligns across 9 bases. Unmatched junction bases numbered 7, after V lost 4 bases and J lost 6 bases. Germline-derived CDR1 and CDR2 are SGHDN and FVKESK. CDR3 length: 15 residues. The CDR3 sequence is CASSLDRGFRNEQFF. CDR3 in DNA: TGTGCCAGCAGCCTGGACAGGGGATTTCGCAATGAGCAGTTCTTC.

The chain recombines TRBV6-2 or TRBV6-3 with TRBJ1-1, with no clear D. CDR3 length equals 13 residues. Germline V gene sequence: CDR1 MNHEY, CDR2 SVGEGT. Between the trimmed V and J ends, which lost 2 bases and 0 bases, there was a span of 4 bases. This CDR3 is CASSYRLNTEAFF. CDR3 DNA sequence: TGTGCCAGCAGTTACCGTCTGAACACTGAAGCTTTCTTT.

The CDR3 DNA is TGTGCCAGCAGCTCGGGGACAACATACTACGAGCAGTACTTC. Translation: CASSSGTTYYEQYF. J is TRBJ2-7 and V is TRBV7-9; weak D call: TRBD1 (6 bases). Trimming removed 4 bases from V and 3 bases from J, with 13 bases in between. The germline gives CDR1 SEHNR, CDR2 FQNEAQ (reference sequence). CDR3 size: 14 residues.

The chain is built from TRBV30 and TRBJ1-3, with D perhaps TRBD1 (5 bases). CDR3 length: 13 amino acids. The germline V and J ends were trimmed by 5 bases and 2 bases, with 10 bases remaining between them. Germline V gene lookup returns CDR1 GTSNPN and CDR2 SVGIG (reference sequence). CDR3 protein: CAWAPGAGNTIYF. Written as DNA, the CDR3 is TGTGCCTGGGCCCCGGGGGCTGGAAACACCATATATTTT.

The J gene is TRBJ2-3, the V gene TRBV19; D is ambiguous. Trimming removed 5 bases at V and 1 base at J, with 10 bases between. The CDR3 is made up of 14 amino acids. Germline V gene lookup returns CDR1 LNHDA and CDR2 SQIVND (reference sequence). The CDR3 DNA reads as TGTGCCAGTAGTTCTGTACACGGCACAGATACGCAGTATTTT. Its protein is CASSSVHGTDTQYF.

The chain employs TRBV27 and TRBJ2-7, with TRBD1 matching over 9 bases. CDR3 length: 16 amino acids. V was clipped by 4 bases and J by 0 bases; unmatched bases: 7. Germline V gene data show CDR1 as MNHEY and CDR2 as SMNVEV (reference sequence). CDR3 nucleotide sequence: TGTGCCAGCAGTTGGGGCCCGGGACAGGGCTCCTACGAGCAGTACTTC. It yields the protein CASSWGPGQGSYEQYF.

The rearrangement joins TRBV19 to TRBJ1-5; TRBD1 might be the D (5 bases). Germline V CDR1 and CDR2: LNHDA, SQIVND (reference sequence). The V gene lost 7 bases and the J gene lost 3 bases, with 16 bases spanning the gap. The CDR3 totals 15 residues. CDR3 protein: CASKKTEAFNQPQHF. For the CDR3, the DNA is TGTGCCAGTAAGAAGACAGAAGCTTTCAATCAGCCCCAGCATTTT.

The chain employs TRBV10-2 and TRBJ1-4; D uncertain. V was cut by 6 bases and J by 6 bases, with 14 bases left in between. Germline CDR1 is WSHSY and CDR2 is SAAADI. This CDR3 is 14 amino acids long. CDR3 DNA: TGCGCCAGCAGCTGGTCCCCGGCGGATGAAAAACTGTTTTTT. Protein: CASSWSPADEKLFF.

The J gene is TRBJ2-1, the V gene TRBV5-1, with TRBD2 identical over 8 bases. The CDR3 covers 15 residues. The germline V gene has CDR1 SGHRS and CDR2 YFSETQ. The V gene end was trimmed by 2 bases and the J gene end by 2 bases; junction bases not matched to a gene: 3. The CDR3 sequence: CASSLAGETYNEQFF. For the CDR3, the DNA is TGCGCCAGCAGCTTAGCGGGAGAGACCTACAATGAGCAGTTCTTC.